Reported below is one TCR beta chain. Its specificity is unknown. 60 Vbeta and 13 Jbeta primers were used in PCR. Method: immunoSEQ multiplex PCR; TCRdb's copy keeps in-frame clones and lacks some. The table includes 95,000 to 150,000 clones, 78% detected once. This sample was included in a study of cytomegalovirus exposure and HLA in healthy donors. Overall study findings and caveats: Differences between HLA loci emerged in a later analysis of TCR association rates, with DRB1 most and HLA-C fewest.

The source material was PBMCs. The receptor's source is a woman in her thirties in good health and CMV-seropositive.

The CDR3 region is CASRRARPGLAVQETQYF. The CDR3 DNA is TGTGCCAGCAGGCGGGCAAGACCGGGACTAGCGGTACAAGAGACCCAGTACTTC. The chain uses TRBV5-4 and TRBJ2-5; TRBD2 agrees at 11 bases. Trimming took 5 bases from V and 2 from J; bases not matched to a gene: 14. This CDR3 is built from 18 residues. Germline CDR1 is SGHNT and CDR2 is YYREEE (reference sequence).